This T cell receptor (beta chain) appears in the sequencing data of a study of cytomegalovirus exposure and HLA in healthy donors (dated by TCRdb to the late 2010s). Describing the broader study: An earlier analysis of roughly 500 of the donors reported 250 to 300 Gb of sequence data and roughly 100 million unique TCR beta sequences from 150 million to 200 million T cells. Roughly 300 gigabases of sequencing data and tens of millions of unique TCR sequences were included in an early release covering over 600 HLA-typed donors. Of the roughly 410 genotyped donors, roughly 76% were placed in the genetic ancestry cluster associated with self-reported Caucasian donors. The study was designed to test whether signatures of past pathogen exposure could be identified by cataloging public T cell receptors. The study profiled the T cell repertoires of 550 to 700 subjects by immunosequencing and related them to cytomegalovirus serostatus. In addition to the first cohort of 666 subjects, a separate validation cohort of 120 different subjects was used. To predict cytomegalovirus infection status, the study brought together high-throughput TCR immunosequencing, statistical association of individual TCRs with disease status, and machine learning. A later analysis re-examined previously published TCR beta repertoires from 600 to 700 donors and added high-resolution HLA genotyping to investigate patterns of TCR occurrence. Rather than using new phenotypic data, the later analysis identified candidate immune exposures from TCR beta sequences and from how often those sequences occurred across donors. In an earlier analysis of more than 550 of the donors, high-throughput TCR beta sequencing was used to judge whether each TCR beta V gene segment behaved as functional or pseudogenic. Donor age, sex, ethnicity and CMV serostatus were collected together with the repertoire data. In a later genetic analysis, genome-wide SNP genotypes for about 55% of the 666 donors were used, and that subset was treated as a discovery cohort. All discovery cohort repertoires had been generated using a single sequencing platform. HLA typing included class I and class II loci at four-digit resolution. Typing coverage differed by locus: A, B, C, DRB1 and DQB1 were typed in roughly 620-630 donors, DQA1 in about 550, DPA1 in some 570, and DPB1 in around 490. Four to six DR-DQ haplotypes were handled as single units for association and clustering, since linkage in the cohort was strong. Among 300 to 450 genotyped donors of the cohort, an average of 235,054 unique TCR beta nucleotide sequences were sequenced per donor, roughly a sixth of them non-productive. The paper's findings and limits, for the study overall: The earlier analysis of approximately 590 of the donors excluded some 16 rarely observed V segments, including chromosome 9 orphons, because counts were too low. Roughly uniform sequencing depth across donors was assumed in presence/absence analyses, although this assumption may not hold. According to a later analysis, most CMV-associated TCR beta chains appeared to be HLA-restricted, and the HLA associations seemed to be driven largely by CMV exposure. In a later analysis, some 17,000 TCR beta sequences were associated with specific HLA alleles at a false discovery rate of 0.05. In a later analysis, HLA-associated TCR beta chains were found to be more clonally expanded and to have lower generation probabilities than equally common non-associated chains. A few of the identified cytomegalovirus-associated TCR beta chains were confirmed in vitro to be specific for cytomegalovirus antigens. CMV serostatus was the only immune exposure information available for the cohort. Correlated functional status among segregating V segments might be attributable to linkage disequilibrium, but an unknown experimental factor could not be ruled out. In both the original and validation cohorts, the classifier was reported to diagnose cytomegalovirus status with high specificity and sensitivity. The sequencing pipeline was judged likely to have produced a cluster of highly shared sequence variants as a technical artifact. Assigning TCR associations to individual alleles was difficult when HLA alleles, especially DR and DQ, strongly co-occurred. According to a later analysis, TCR association rates differed among HLA loci, with DRB1 alleles showing the most associated TCRs and HLA-C alleles showing the fewest. An earlier analysis of around 540 of the donors showed that most TCR beta V segments appeared in productive rearrangements either about 87% or about 30% of the time, which broadly matched IMGT annotations. Most TCR sequences were observed very rarely across donors, whereas some public TCRs were present in many individuals. According to the authors, the approach could potentially be generalized to other disease states and immunological phenotypes. A further reported finding was that TCR beta sequences accurately predicted the HLA-A and HLA-B alleles for most subjects in the first cohort. The study listed 164 TCR beta chains as associated with cytomegalovirus. The cohort was sequenced for TCR beta chains only, and without alpha or paired-chain data the features that could be detected were limited. A later genetic analysis reported fewer N-insertions in productive TCRs among donors in an Asian-associated ancestry cluster than the roughly 620-donor mean. Because HLA typing was unavailable for some donors at each locus, only the typed subset was used in association tests. The 87-base-pair reads could not distinguish some IMGT-functional V segments, including TRBV6-2 and TRBV6-3, so those segments were excluded. V-gene and J-gene trimming of TCR beta chains was associated with a missense DCLRE1C variant in a later genetic analysis, and the association was replicated in an independent cohort. According to a later analysis, parvovirus B19, influenza, CMV and Epstein-Barr virus appeared linked to several top co-occurrence clusters.

For CDR1 and CDR2, the germline V gene lists SGHRS and YFSETQ. V sheds 0 bases and J sheds 7 bases, leaving 14 bases between their ends. The CDR3 numbers 14 residues from cysteine through phenylalanine. Solely the CDR3 DNA is kept, with 42 bases framed from the first base. In total, just over 650 healthy bone marrow donors made up the cohort. At the time of sampling, all cohort members were nominally healthy, though unrecorded immune exposures were likely present. The donor was CMV seronegative and was included in the group of a few hundred seronegative cohort members. Every donor gave a peripheral blood sample, and the peripheral blood mononuclear cells from that sample were used for TCR beta sequencing. Genomic DNA extraction from the blood cell samples was performed with the Qiagen DNeasy Blood Extraction Kit. With regard to this clone: The specificity of this receptor is unknown. No qualities accompany the bases; no much larger clone lies one base away.

Library preparation used the immunoSEQ multiplex PCR assay. For the multiplex PCR, a mixture combining 60 forward primers for TCR Vbeta segments and 13 reverse primers for TCR Jbeta segments was used. Amplification of the CDR3 region of rearranged TCR beta genes was performed with a multiplex PCR assay on genomic DNA. The amplified TCR beta libraries were sequenced on the Illumina HiSeq System as 87-base-pair reads. On the authors' methods: Across the 670 or so repertoires, a later analysis counted roughly 77 million unique TCR beta chains, 8.5 million to 12 million of which were shared by at least two donors. Raw reads were error-corrected and collapsed into unique sequences with a nearest-neighbor algorithm that merged closely related sequences to remove PCR and sequencing errors. V, D and J gene segments were assigned by aligning CDR3 sequences to IMGT reference sequences. For a sequence to be retained, at least a six-nucleotide match to both a V gene segment and a J gene segment was required. A rearrangement counted as productive if the CDR3 had no stop codons and remained in frame with V and J, and every other rearrangement counted as non-productive. Following IMGT convention, CDR3 was defined as the stretch from the second conserved V-encoded cysteine up to the conserved J-encoded phenylalanine. The earlier analysis of roughly 590 of the donors excluded sequences that lacked an unambiguous match to a single V gene segment. An earlier analysis of a few hundred of the donors called V segments functional above 56.7% productive rearrangements and segregating when the between-donor standard deviation exceeded 5%. A statistical classification framework was built to diagnose cytomegalovirus status from the catalog of TCR beta chain sequences. In a later analysis, TCR nucleotide sequences were compared against IMGT/GENE-DB human TR gene sequences so that V and J genes could be assigned. A later analysis assigned CDR3 sequences and most-parsimonious VDJ recombination scenarios with the TCRdist pipeline. In a later analysis, each TCR beta chain was defined by its CDR3 amino acid sequence together with its V-gene family, and reads lacking a unique V-gene family were excluded. A later analysis removed 600 or so highly shared, low-generation-probability nucleotide sequences to deal with suspected cross-contamination and a sequencing artifact. In a later analysis, a clonal expansion index for each public chain was calculated from normalized within-repertoire ranks of inferred template counts. Generation probabilities in a later analysis came from a VDJ recombination model fitted to out-of-frame rearrangements, and those results were checked against IGoR. Hypergeometric tests were used in a later analysis to score TCR-TCR, TCR-HLA and TCR-CMV co-occurrence, with a repertoire-size bias correction applied to the TCR pairs. To estimate false discovery rates, a later analysis permuted the HLA or CMV assignments 20 times. In a later analysis, co-occurring TCRs were grouped using DBSCAN, with TCRdist sequence similarity added in when clustering inside HLA-allele-positive subsets. Repertoires with fewer than 30,000 or more than 120,000 public chains, plus five repertoires with anomalous nucleotide sharing, were excluded from co-occurrence clustering. TCRdb took this table from immuneACCESS and kept in-frame rearrangements with V and J called. Such tables lack part of the clones; where checked against another copy, unresolved V genes explain under half of the gap, and the rest is unexplained. V and J calls plus clone size are reproduced from that table; the DNA served to infer D and trimming. In all, the sample holds over 150,000 clones, and about 71% of those were seen once. Roughly 1.4% of the sample rests with the top ten.

The clonotype originates from a man between 45 and 60 years old in good health and CMV-seronegative. Material for sequencing was PBMCs. The chain is assembled from TRBV5-1 and TRBJ2-7; no D gene is confidently identified. The DNA reads TGCGCCAGCAGCTTGGTCAGCGCCCTTGGGGAGCAGTACTTC. Its protein product is CASSLVSALGEQYF.